This T cell receptor (beta chain) is drawn from a study of stem cell transplantation in POMP-related autoinflammatory disease. Study as a whole: After transplant, neutrophils and platelets showed 100% graft donor chimerism through one year.

Clones were sequenced by immunoSEQ multiplex PCR, and TCRdb holds only the in-frame ones, with some missing. The table has some 69,000 clones, roughly 88% seen once; the top ten hold roughly 0.7%. Worth noting for this clone: Antigen unknown.

PRAID combined immunodeficiency and autoinflammation. Study-wide results and caveats: Fewer unique TRB V-J gene pairings were identified in patients with PRAID.

The CDR3 is made up of 14 amino acids. The germline V gene encodes CDR1 LGHDT and CDR2 YNNKEL (reference sequence). Trimming pared 0 bases from V and 3 bases from J, leaving 8 bases between. V gene TRBV3-1 (or the pseudogene TRBV3-2) combines with J gene TRBJ1-1; D remains unclear. Sample: CD4+ T cells from PBMCs, taken after stem cell transplantation. This TCR came from a human patient with POMP-related autoinflammation and immune dysregulation (PRAID). T cells may partly derive from the graft donor. The CDR3 loop reads CASSQDSRYTEAFF. The CDR3 DNA is TGTGCCAGCAGCCAAGACAGCAGGTACACTGAAGCTTTCTTT.